The source of this T cell receptor (beta chain) is a study of Ad26.COV2.S vaccination and SARS-CoV-2 variants (dated by TCRdb to the early 2020s). Turning to the overall study: Donors in the vaccine arm were drawn from COV1001, a multicentre, randomized, double-blind, placebo-controlled phase I-IIa trial testing Ad26.COV2.S in healthy adults. Trial participants were randomized into five groups of five, in which low-dose or high-dose Ad26.COV2.S was given once or twice, or placebo was given on both occasions. Dosing of Ad26.COV2.S was intramuscular, at either 5x10^10 or 1x10^11 viral particles, delivered as one shot or as two shots spaced 56 days apart. The TCR-sequenced set comprised around 30 samples: some 20 Ad26.COV2.S vaccine recipients, 5 placebo recipients and 8 SARS-CoV-2 convalescent individuals. Investigators remained blinded to trial group allocation during experiments and outcome assessment. Sequencing of the TCRbeta repertoire served to evaluate the specificity and breadth of SARS-CoV-2-reactive T cell receptors following Ad26.COV2.S vaccination. General findings and caveats noted by the study authors: Vaccine and placebo recipients had similar non-spike TCR breadth, a finding consistent with the vaccine containing only spike. Spike-specific TCR breadth was higher in Ad26.COV2.S recipients than in placebo recipients (P = 0.0014). After vaccination, substantial breadth of spike-specific CD8+ and CD4+ T cell responses was reported. The study lacked the statistical power to compare responses across vaccine doses or regimens. It was noted by the authors that total T cell responses may have been underestimated by the TCR breadth and depth analyses.

The immunoSEQ Assay was used to sequence TCRbeta CDR3 regions. After extraction, genomic DNA underwent amplification by bias-controlled multiplex PCR, followed by high-throughput sequencing. The paper's processing steps were these. To quantify the absolute abundance of every unique TCRbeta CDR3 region, sequences were collapsed and filtered. T cell fraction was estimated by normalizing TCRbeta template counts to usable DNA, which was measured by amplifying reference genes present in all nucleated cells. Repertoire TCRs were annotated as SARS-CoV-2-specific by exact matching of V gene, CDR3 amino acid sequence and J gene to a known reactive TCR set. The reference SARS-CoV-2 TCR set was obtained from MIRA and was filtered for enrichment in COVID-19-positive ImmuneCODE repertoires, whereby public or cross-reactive TCRs were removed. Using the MIRA antigens, annotated TCRs were further analysed by specific ORF or by position within an ORF. Breadth was defined as the number of annotated unique rearrangements divided by the total number of unique productive rearrangements, and depth was defined as the summed frequency of the annotated unique rearrangements. Two-sided Wilcoxon rank-sum tests were applied when comparing TCR breadth between groups. The immuneACCESS repertoire file appears here via TCRdb, limited to in-frame rearrangements. These files lack a portion of the clones; in checked studies, under half of the deficit traces to unresolved V genes, and the cause of the others is not known. The DNA gave D and trimming, while V, J and clone size come from that table. Within this sample are some 320,000 clones, with more than 70% of them counted one time only. 1.5% to 2.5% of the sample is taken by the ten largest.

The treatment or condition label, as the study defines it: 19 received Ad26.COV2.S at low or high dose, single or two shots; roughly 5 received placebo; per-sample allocation not given. For vaccine and placebo recipients, repertoires were sequenced using samples collected on day 63 after the first injection. In Cohort 1b, 20 to 25 adults aged 18-55 years were enrolled at a single site in Boston, USA, between 29 July and 7 August 2020. Ad26.COV2.S was a replication-incompetent adenovirus type 26 vector expressing a prefusion-stabilized SARS-CoV-2 spike protein from the original Wuhan strain. For this clone: This clone's antigen is unknown. Base qualities are not provided; no much larger clone lies one nucleotide away.

Cut back by 4 bases and 4 bases, the V and J ends lie 11 bases apart. Per the germline V gene, SGDLS is the CDR1 and YYNGEE is the CDR2. Inclusive of the bounding cysteine and phenylalanine, the CDR3 is 13 residues long. Only the CDR3 region is kept as DNA, spanning 39 bases read in frame from base 1. The sample here was peripheral blood, taken in a trial of Ad26.COV2.S vaccine versus placebo. This TCR came from a person between 18 and 65 years old who received the Ad26.COV2.S COVID-19 vaccine or a placebo. Recombination joined TRBV9 with TRBJ1-2, with no reliable assignment of the D segment. The nucleotide sequence reads as follows: TGTGCCAGCAGCTCAGAAGGGAGCTATGGCTACACCTTC. It specifies CASSSEGSYGYTF.